This note documents a single T cell receptor beta chain sequence. Its binding antigen is unknown. The record has no base qualities; no much larger clone is one base away. This entry comes from a study of beta chain features in type 1 diabetes (dated by TCRdb to between 2018 and 2020). Regarding the complete study: Mean age, gender distribution, total cell number and subset yield were not different between patients and healthy donors. In the study, TCRB repertoires of sorted circulating CD4+ T cell subsets from recently diagnosed type 1 diabetes patients were compared with those of matched healthy donors. Regulatory and stem cell-like memory subsets were isolated from only 8 patients and roughly 8 healthy donors, whereas naive and central memory subsets came from all 30 or so donors. Across all samples, around 100 million sorted cells were examined, and cell number per subset correlated strongly with RNA yield. General study outcomes and caveats: PCR might favor shorter templates, but patient and control samples were amplified and corrected together, so any skew would affect both groups equally. Type 1 diabetes patients showed a moderate but significant shortening of TCRB CDR3 length in all four CD4+ subsets. Patients with type 1 diabetes made fewer insertions and deleted more nucleotides at VDJ recombination sites, implying thymic rearrangement abnormalities. Because cDNA rather than genomic DNA was sequenced, highly expressing activated cells could have been over-represented, although no difference in activation and CD3 levels was found between groups. Because small numbers of individuals were included in the HLA sub-analyses, any influence of HLA type on TCRB rearrangement was left unresolved. The naive, central memory and regulatory TCRB repertoires appeared to resemble one another more closely among patients than among healthy donors.

Each donor gave one peripheral blood draw, averaging approximately 120 mL, which was collected into heparinised tubes. Naive, central memory, regulatory and stem cell-like memory CD4+ T cells were sorted on a BD FACSAria II using a panel including CD45RO, CCR7, CD25, CD127, CD95 and CD27. A purity above 98% was achieved for all sorted populations. PBMCs were isolated immediately by Lymphoprep density gradient centrifugation and stained directly without culture. Samples were stained and sorted in pairs, with one healthy donor and one patient per experiment, so that batch effects were minimized. The cysteine opens and the phenylalanine closes a CDR3 of 15 amino acids. Only CDR3 DNA is held: 45 bases, read in frame from base 1. For this chain, trimming is 4 bases at the V end and 2 bases at the J end, and the number of junction bases without a gene match is 3. The germline V gene specifies MGHDK as CDR1 and SYGVNS as CDR2.

The entire amount of isolated RNA was reverse transcribed using the High Capacity cDNA Reverse Transcription Kit, so the sequenced TCRB transcripts were expressed ones. Deep immunoSEQ sequencing was applied to naive, central memory and regulatory T cell samples, giving an average of about 3.6 million total reads per sample. After sorted cells were lysed in RLT buffer, RNA was extracted with DNase-treated RNeasy Micro or Mini kits, with the choice depending on cell number. Each cell subset was processed on its own to prevent cross-contamination, while patient and healthy donor samples were processed together. The immunoSEQ multiplex PCR was used to amplify TCRB sequences from cDNA, yielding 87-bp fragments that span the CDR3 region. Sequencing of the amplicons was performed on the Illumina HiSeq platform. For the original study's pipeline: Synthetic template baselines were used to correct PCR bias computationally, reads within Hamming distance 2 were collapsed together, and singletons that could not be merged were discarded. By aligning reads against IMGT, V, D and J genes, CDR3 length, and insertions or deletions at six rearrangement sites were assigned. Within each subset, clonotype counts were normalized to sorted cell number, and only after that were true diversity and Gini coefficients computed with the tcR R package. Repertoire sharing was quantified using the overlap coefficient calculated on TCRB nucleotide sequences. Entries here come from immuneACCESS through TCRdb and include only in-frame sequences with V and J called. Some clones fail to appear in such tables; in the studies checked, an unresolved V gene covers under half of the shortfall, and the cause of the remainder is unknown. That table supplies the V and J calls and clone size; D and trimming were determined from the DNA. The sample yields a few hundred thousand clones; 25% to 35% were counted once. The ten top clones hold about 3.9% of the sample.

The specimen was central memory CD4+ T cells from blood. The chain joins TRBV25-1 to TRBJ2-1; 9 central nucleotides agree with TRBD2. This sequence originates from a man younger than 45 in good health. The CDR3: CASSAAGGPYNEQFF. The nucleotides read TGTGCCAGCAGTGCGGCGGGAGGGCCCTACAATGAGCAGTTCTTC. Where the CDR3 stops, the reference TRBV25-1 and TRBJ2-1 genes take over; the full variable domain is EADIYQTPRYLVIGTGKKITLECSQTMGHDKMYWYQQDPGMELHLIHYSYGVNSTEKGDLSSESTVSRIRTEHFPLTLESARPSHTSQYLCASSAAGGPYNEQFFGPGTRLTVL.